This T cell receptor beta chain was recorded in a study of blood T cell repertoires in COVID-19. Overall study: The cDNA or gDNA used as material had been derived from T cells, B-cell-depleted T cells, or PBMCs.

Cohort placement rested on clinical history that participants reported themselves. Per the original data handling: Reference gene primer amplification gave estimated nucleated cell counts. TCRdb's table, derived via immunoSEQ multiplex PCR, lists solely in-frame clones and lacks some. That table supplies the V and J calls and clone size; D and trimming were determined from the DNA. The sample contains a few hundred thousand clones, around 91% of which appear only once. The germline V gene has CDR1 MNHEY and CDR2 SVGAGI. The CDR3 has 14 residues. J gave up 0 bases and V 4 bases, and 3 bases lay outside the gene matches.

This TCR was sampled from a woman under 30 in a cohort exposed to, infected with or recovered from COVID-19 (not recorded which). Sequences were obtained from PBMCs or T cells enriched from blood (not recorded which). This rearrangement joins TRBV6-5 to TRBJ2-7; 7 nucleotides agree with TRBD1. The DNA of the CDR3 is TGTGCCAGCAGTTGGGACAGTAGCTCCTACGAGCAGTACTTC. This encodes CASSWDSSSYEQYF.